This passage covers 21 T cell receptor beta chains from one sample sequenced in a study of response to subunit inactivated influenza vaccine. TCRdb reanalysed the RT-PCR reads using MiXCR and keeps one entry per CDR3 protein. The sample includes around 490,000 distinct CDR3 sequences, 7.6% seen only once; the top ten take approximately 12%. Sequences were derived from PBMCs from blood, sampled around 25 months after vaccination. All receptors derive from a man aged 45-69 years who received an inactivated influenza vaccine.

Ten or more counts support this clonotype. The rearrangement uses TRBV7-2 and TRBJ2-3; D remains unclear. The CDR3 length is 15 residues. V lost 1 base and J lost 5, with 13 bases in between. Germline V gives CDR1 SGHTA, CDR2 FQGNSA. CDR3 coding DNA: TGTGCCAGCAGCTTAGACATCCTAACCCGAGATACGCAGTATTTT. It is translated as CASSLDILTRDTQYF.

This clonotype was detected ten times or more. The chain joins TRBV5-1 to TRBJ1-1; D is uncertain. This CDR3 is 13 amino acids long. Germline CDR1 is SGHRS and CDR2 is YFSETQ. The V end lost 4 bases, the J end lost 1 base, and 8 bases lay between the germline ends. As DNA, the CDR3 is TGCGCCAGCAGCAAGACCGAGAACACTGAAGCTTTCTTT. Protein: CASSKTENTEAFF. The full variable domain, rest sourced from reference TRBV5-1 and TRBJ1-1, is KAGVTQTPRYLIKTRGQQVTLSCSPISGHRSVSWYQQTPGQGLQFLFEYFSETQRNKGNFPGRFSGRQFSNSRSEMNVSTLELGDSALYLCASSKTENTEAFFGQGTRLTVV.

In nucleotides, the CDR3 is TGTGCCAGCAGTTTTGGCGGGTCCCCACACACAGATACGCAGTATTTT. The encoded protein is CASSFGGSPHTDTQYF. The rearrangement links TRBV12-3 or TRBV12-4 to TRBJ2-3; D perhaps matches TRBD2 (5 bases). The CDR3 loop spans 16 amino acids. V was shortened by 3 bases and J by 2 bases, with 15 bases between the two germline ends.

The sample holds a few counts of this clonotype. The CDR3 DNA reads as TGTGCCAGCAGCGTAGGAGGGCTAAGCCGGGAGCAGTACTTC. It specifies CASSVGGLSREQYF. This chain links TRBV5-8 with TRBJ2-7; maybe TRBD2 (6 bases). CDR1 is SGHTS and CDR2 is YDEGEE in the germline V gene. The CDR3 extends over 14 amino acids. The germline V and J ends were trimmed by 4 bases and 7 bases, with 18 bases remaining between them.

This clonotype turned up a few times. The CDR3 region has the DNA TGTGCCAGCAGCTTAGTAACAGGCCGTGGGACAGATACGCAGTATTTT. This translates into CASSLVTGRGTDTQYF. The chain uses TRBV7-6 and TRBJ2-3, with D possibly TRBD1 on 5 matching bases. The germline V gene encodes CDR1 SGHVS and CDR2 FNYEAQ. V lost 1 base and J lost 3, with 14 bases in between. This CDR3 region has 16 residues. Using reference TRBV7-6 and TRBJ2-3 for the parts outside the CDR3, the full variable domain is GAGVSQSPRYKVTKRGQDVALRCDPISGHVSLYWYRQALGQGPEFLTYFNYEAQQDKSGLPNDRFSAERPEGSISTLTIQRTEQRDSAMYRCASSLVTGRGTDTQYFGPGTRLTVL.

This clonotype was found a few times. The rearrangement joins TRBV28 to TRBJ2-1; D is possibly TRBD2 (6 bases). The germline V and J ends were trimmed by 2 bases and 7 bases, with 12 bases remaining between them. Germline V CDR1 and CDR2: MDHEN, SYDVKM. This CDR3 is 14 amino acids long. The CDR3, as DNA: TGTGCCAGCAGTTTAGATCGGGGGTGGAATGAGCAGTTCTTC. Amino acid sequence: CASSLDRGWNEQFF.

Regarding this clonotype: This clone may be a read error of a much larger clone one base away. The chain uses TRBV5-1 and TRBJ1-5; D uncertain. V was trimmed by 1 base and J by 0 bases, leaving 8 bases between them. Germline lookup yields CDR1 SGHRS and CDR2 YFSETQ. This CDR3 is 15 amino acids long. CDR3 DNA sequence: TGCGCCAGCAGCTTGTGGGTAGATAGCAATCAGCCCCAGCATTTT. It is translated as CASSLWVDSNQPQHF.

This clonotype came up a few times. The chain joins TRBV27 to TRBJ2-2; D remains unclear. Germline CDR1 and CDR2: MNHEY and SMNVEV (reference sequence). This CDR3 comprises 12 residues. Trimming removed 6 bases from V and 6 bases from J, with 8 bases in between. The CDR3 DNA is TGTGCCAGCAGCCTTGACCCCGGGGAGCTGTTTTTT. As protein: CASSLDPGELFF.

This clonotype was picked up many times. The chain links TRBV20-1 to TRBJ2-7; TRBD1 might be the D (6 bases). V was shortened by 4 bases and J by 3 bases, with 19 bases between the two germline ends. CDR1 DFQATT and CDR2 SNEGSKA come from the germline V gene (reference sequence). The CDR3 is 15 residues long. The CDR3 DNA reads as TGCAGTGCTAACGCCCGGGGCGTACAGGGCTACGAGCAGTACTTC. Its translation: CSANARGVQGYEQYF.

This clonotype was observed a few times. The chain carries TRBV6-5 and TRBJ1-5; 8 bases fit TRBD1. Germline V gene lookup returns CDR1 MNHEY and CDR2 SVGAGI. The V gene end was trimmed by 1 base and the J gene end by 2 bases; junction bases not matched to a gene: 7. CDR3 size: 17 residues. The CDR3 nucleotides are TGTGCCAGCAGTTACTTTGCAGGGGGCGCGGGCAATCAGCCCCAGCATTTT. Translated: CASSYFAGGAGNQPQHF.

This clonotype has just a few counts. The rearrangement links TRBV5-6 to TRBJ1-4; 8 bases fit TRBD1. CDR1 is SGHDT and CDR2 is YYEEEE in the germline V gene. This CDR3 has 15 residues. The V segment lost 7 bases and the J segment 4 bases; nucleotides outside the gene matches: 9. CDR3 in DNA: TGTGCCAGCGGGAGACAGGGGAAGATTAATGAAAAACTGTTTTTT. It specifies CASGRQGKINEKLFF.

CDR3 in amino acids: CASTKRGANVLTF. In DNA form, the CDR3 reads TGTGCCAGCACCAAGCGCGGGGCCAACGTCCTGACTTTC. The rearrangement joins TRBV7-9 to TRBJ2-6, with D unclear. Germline V gene data show CDR1 as SEHNR and CDR2 as FQNEAQ (reference sequence). The V end lost 7 bases, the J end lost 4 bases, and 8 bases lay between the germline ends. The CDR3 totals 13 residues.

This clonotype was seen at least ten times. The chain uses TRBV7-2 and TRBJ1-2; the match to TRBD1 covers 9 bases. J was trimmed by 2 bases and V by 5 bases; bases with no gene match: 6. CDR3 length: 15 amino acids. The germline V gene has CDR1 SGHTA and CDR2 FQGNSA. The CDR3 region is CASSATGGGNYGYTF. The CDR3 DNA is TGTGCCAGCAGCGCGACAGGGGGTGGGAACTATGGCTACACCTTC.

This clonotype was counted a few times. V and J are TRBV28 and TRBJ2-3, with a weak D call TRBD1 (6 bases). The ends were cut back, 5 bases at V and 3 bases at J, with 12 bases in the middle. This CDR3 has 14 amino acids. Germline CDR1 is MDHEN and CDR2 is SYDVKM. The CDR3 coding sequence is TGTGCCAGCAGTGAGGACAGAGTGACAGATACGCAGTATTTT. Translated: CASSEDRVTDTQYF.

This clonotype was seen ten or more times. J is TRBJ1-1 and V is TRBV20-1, with a tentative D call TRBD1 (6 bases). The CDR3 is made up of 13 amino acids. Trimming took 3 bases from V and 3 from J, leaving 11 bases between them. Germline assignment: CDR1 DFQATT and CDR2 SNEGSKA (reference sequence). The CDR3 region has the DNA TGCAGTGCTAGGGGACATGACTACACTGAAGCTTTCTTT. It codes for CSARGHDYTEAFF.

There are many counts of this clonotype. The V and J genes are TRBV10-3 and TRBJ2-1; 10 bases line up with TRBD2. CDR1 is ENHRY and CDR2 is SYGVKD in the germline V gene. The CDR3 contains 14 residues. V dropped 3 bases and J dropped 6; count of bases not matched to a gene: 2. CDR3 bases: TGTGCCATCAGTGAAGCGGGGGGGTCCAATGAGCAGTTCTTC. Protein product: CAISEAGGSNEQFF.

This clonotype has more than one count but fewer than ten. In DNA form, the CDR3 reads TGCGCCAGCAGCCAAGAGGGGACAGGGGGTGAAGAGCAGTACTTC. Its protein is CASSQEGTGGEEQYF. The gene calls are TRBV4-3 and TRBJ2-7; 11 positions agree with TRBD1. This CDR3 has 15 amino acids. CDR1 is LGHNA, CDR2 YSLEER, per germline. Trimming cost V 0 bases and J 7 bases; bases outside gene matches: 5.

This chain uses TRBV5-5 with TRBJ1-6, with TRBD1 identical over 8 bases. Germline trimming cut 0 bases from V and 9 bases from J; bases unmatched to any gene: 5. The CDR3 length is 15 residues. Germline CDR1 is SGHKS and CDR2 is YYEKEE (reference sequence). CDR3 residues: CASSLATGGISPLHF. CDR3 sequence (DNA): TGTGCCAGCAGCTTGGCCACAGGGGGTATTTCACCCCTCCACTTT.

This clonotype was detected only a few times. The rearrangement uses TRBV12-3 or TRBV12-4 and TRBJ1-1; D uncertain. The length of the CDR3 is 15 residues. V lost 7 bases and J 0 bases, leaving 15 bases between the germline ends. CDR3 DNA: TGTGCCAGCACCCCCCCTATGAGGATGAACACTGAAGCTTTCTTT. Translation: CASTPPMRMNTEAFF.

This clonotype was observed at least ten times. The chain uses TRBV12-3 or TRBV12-4 and TRBJ2-3; TRBD1 or TRBD2 may be the D gene (6 bases each). CDR3 length equals 15 residues. Trimming took off 4 bases at V and 0 bases at J, with 11 bases between the two ends. This chain's CDR3 is CASSSRGLSTDTQYF. CDR3 coding DNA: TGTGCCAGCAGTTCCCGGGGGCTAAGCACAGATACGCAGTATTTT.

This clonotype occurred many times. The chain combines TRBV6-1 with TRBJ1-1; D may be TRBD1 (6 bases). V was pared by 4 bases and J by 7 bases, with 13 bases between. CDR1 MNHNS and CDR2 SASEGT come from the germline V gene. The CDR3 contains 13 residues. The CDR3 sequence: CASSVGGAYEAFF. The CDR3 bases are TGTGCCAGCAGTGTAGGGGGGGCCTATGAAGCTTTCTTT.